This T cell receptor (beta chain) was recorded in a study of blood T cell repertoires in COVID-19. Turning to the study itself: Researchers got acute and convalescent COVID-19 samples from the United States, Italy and Spain.

In the original workflow: The authors estimated nucleated cell counts from reference gene primer amplification. TCRdb's copy holds only in-frame clones and misses some; the assay was immunoSEQ multiplex PCR. V and J calls and clone size are as listed in that table; D and trimming were resolved from the DNA. Here the sample spans approximately 85,000 clones, around four fifths being singletons. V dropped 5 bases and J dropped 0; count of bases not matched to a gene: 5. Germline V CDR1 and CDR2: SEHNR, FQNEAQ (reference sequence). The CDR3 has 17 amino acids. This sequence was found in a woman between 70 and 85 years old with active or convalescent COVID-19. This sequence joins TRBV7-9 and TRBJ2-6; 9 bases fit TRBD2. Sequencing input: peripheral blood. CDR3 DNA: TGTGCCAGCAGCCAAAGCGGGGGGCTCTCTGGGGCCAACGTCCTGACTTTC. Its protein product is CASSQSGGLSGANVLTF.